These T cell receptor beta chains were read from a single sample in a study of CD8 T cells in Susac syndrome. MiXCR, applied by TCRdb to the immunoSEQ multiplex PCR reads, yields one record per CDR3 protein. The data show roughly 200,000 distinct CDR3 sequences, about 94% seen once. Sequencing input: CD4+ T cells from PBMCs. These receptors all stem from a human donor with Susac syndrome. Both conserved end residues are trimmed from each CDR3. The size of a clone is reported for some rows only, either as once, few or many, or as a class for expanded clones.

j_call v_call clone_size cdr3_aa
TRBJ1-2 TRBV20-1 once SAQPGQGVANYGYT
TRBJ2-1 TRBV12-3/TRBV12-4 - ASKPGLAGFDEQF
TRBJ2-1 TRBV20-1 once SARRVLNEQF
TRBJ2-3 TRBV20-1 - SARDKTRSAQY
TRBJ1-2 TRBV18 - ASSPPEGREGYT
TRBJ1-4 TRBV20-1 - SAQGRHNEKLF
TRBJ1-5 TRBV13 - ASSRASNQPQH
TRBJ2-2 TRBV5-1 once ASSLRLADSNTGELF
TRBJ1-6 TRBV5-1 - ASRTGWDSPLH
TRBJ1-2 TRBV6-5 - ASRPGTNYGYT
TRBJ2-3 TRBV4-3 - ASSQDSRTGTADTQY
TRBJ2-7 TRBV3-1 - ASSQANRDRPY
TRBJ1-1 TRBV20-1 few SAYENTEAF
TRBJ2-7 TRBV25-1 - ASSEVGRAYEQY
TRBJ2-5 TRBV20-1 - STSFGKETQY
TRBJ1-2 TRBV28 - ASSSGFYGYT
TRBJ2-1 TRBV3-1 - ASSHSGGSRNEQF
TRBJ2-1 TRBV10-3 - AIRARLAGNNEQF
TRBJ2-4 TRBV19 - ASSTTGTAENIQY
TRBJ2-3 TRBV20-1 once SARGGTDTTSTDTQY
TRBJ2-3 TRBV19 once ASTERGGDTQY
TRBJ1-1 TRBV15 - ATSRVVGNTEAF